These 22 T cell receptor beta chains were all obtained from the same sample, sequenced in a study of cytomegalovirus exposure and HLA in healthy donors. PCR used 60 Vbeta primers and 13 Jbeta primers. Libraries were prepared by immunoSEQ multiplex PCR; TCRdb keeps only in-frame clonotypes and omits some of them. This table holds under 130,000 clones, roughly 70% found once. The sample comprised PBMCs. All receptors come from a man aged 35-49 years in good health and CMV-seropositive.

The chain recombines TRBV7-9 with TRBJ1-5; weak D call: TRBD1 (6 bases). Germline V gene sequence: CDR1 SEHNR, CDR2 FQNEAQ (reference sequence). This CDR3 comprises 14 residues. Deletions cut 5 bases from V and 4 bases from J, with 12 bases between. The chain's CDR3 is CASSTSRGNQPQHF. In nucleotides, the CDR3 is TGTGCCAGCAGCACATCCAGGGGAAATCAGCCCCAGCATTTT.

V is TRBV6-5 and J is TRBJ2-1; 8 nucleotides align to TRBD1. Germline lookup yields CDR1 MNHEY and CDR2 SVGAGI. The CDR3 contains 15 residues. J gave up 2 bases and V 5 bases, and 5 bases lay outside the gene matches. The CDR3 nucleotides are TGTGCCAGCAGTCCGGGACAGGCCACCTACAATGAGCAGTTCTTC. It codes for CASSPGQATYNEQFF.

V and J are TRBV19 and TRBJ2-1, with D tentatively TRBD1 (6 bases). V was shortened by 5 bases and J by 3 bases, with 11 bases between the two germline ends. CDR1 is LNHDA and CDR2 is SQIVND in the germline V gene (reference sequence). The CDR3 covers 14 residues. The DNA of the CDR3 is TGTGCCAGTAGTCGATGGGACAACTACAATGAGCAGTTCTTC. As protein: CASSRWDNYNEQFF.

There are a few counts of this clone. The rearrangement joins TRBV7-9 to TRBJ2-1, with 7 bases identical to TRBD1. Germline values: CDR1 SEHNR, CDR2 FQNEAQ (reference sequence). CDR3 size: 13 residues. Trimming at V came to 6 bases and at J to 4 bases, leaving 3 bases not matched to a gene. DNA for the CDR3: TGTGCCAGCAGACCACAGGGGTACAATGAGCAGTTCTTC. Its translation is CASRPQGYNEQFF.

The chain recombines TRBV30 with TRBJ2-1; TRBD1 might be the D (6 bases). This CDR3 region has 12 residues. Between the trimmed V and J ends, which lost 0 bases and 8 bases, there was a span of 8 bases. CDR1 and CDR2 from the germline V gene are GTSNPN and SVGIG (reference sequence). This CDR3 is CAWSVQGYEQFF. The CDR3 nucleotides read TGTGCCTGGAGTGTACAGGGCTATGAGCAGTTCTTC.

V gene TRBV5-5 combines with J gene TRBJ2-7; 10 positions match TRBD2. The CDR3 has 15 amino acids. V dropped 1 base and J dropped 3; count of bases not matched to a gene: 4. Germline V gene sequence: CDR1 SGHKS, CDR2 YYEKEE (reference sequence). CDR3 in DNA: TGTGCCAGCAGCTTGATAGGGACTAGCGTCTACGAGCAGTACTTC. Translated: CASSLIGTSVYEQYF.

This clone has only a few counts. The chain combines TRBV30 with TRBJ1-3; 7 nucleotides line up with TRBD1. Trimming removed 5 bases from V and 4 bases from J; junction bases left unmatched: 14. CDR1 is GTSNPN and CDR2 is SVGIG in the germline V gene (reference sequence). This CDR3 is built from 16 residues. This chain's CDR3 is CAWSKGGRGQGNTIYF. The CDR3 DNA reads TGTGCCTGGTCTAAAGGGGGAAGGGGGCAAGGAAACACCATATATTTT.

This chain uses TRBV7-3 with TRBJ2-1; D is undetermined. CDR1 is SGHTA and CDR2 is FQGTGA in the germline V gene. The V end lost 3 bases, the J end lost 6 bases, and 15 bases lay between the germline ends. The CDR3 spans 15 residues. CDR3: CASSFPSSYRNEQFF. The CDR3 region has the DNA TGTGCCAGCAGCTTCCCGAGCTCATACCGCAATGAGCAGTTCTTC.

This chain uses TRBV10-3 with TRBJ2-3; TRBD2 matches 7 bases. The CDR3 contains 17 residues. CDR1 and CDR2 from the germline V gene are ENHRY and SYGVKD. J lost 4 bases, V lost 3 bases, and 13 bases had no gene match. CDR3 bases: TGTGCCATCAGTGACCCCCTGGGGAGGGGCGGGTCAGATACGCAGTATTTT. Encoded protein: CAISDPLGRGGSDTQYF.

The chain links TRBV7-9 to TRBJ1-2; D not certain. The CDR3 extends over 14 amino acids. CDR1 and CDR2 from the germline V gene are SEHNR and FQNEAQ (reference sequence). Deletions cut 7 bases from V and 1 base from J, with 13 bases between. The CDR3 reads CASTTRANNYGYTF. CDR3 DNA: TGTGCCAGCACAACTAGGGCCAATAACTATGGCTACACCTTC.

V and J are TRBV7-2 and TRBJ1-2, with TRBD1 matching 10 bases. The V gene end was trimmed by 0 bases and the J gene end by 1 base; junction bases not matched to a gene: 8. The CDR3 spans 18 residues. Germline lookup yields CDR1 SGHTA and CDR2 FQGNSA. In DNA form, the CDR3 reads TGTGCCAGCAGCTTAGCGGCTGACAGGGGGCCTATTAACTATGGCTACACCTTC. Translation gives CASSLAADRGPINYGYTF.

The chain joins TRBV28 to TRBJ2-7, with 11 bases that match TRBD1. V was clipped by 6 bases and J by 2 bases; unmatched bases: 12. CDR3 length: 17 residues. From germline, CDR1 is MDHEN and CDR2 SYDVKM. The CDR3 nucleotides read TGTGCCAGCAGACGAGACTCGGGACAGGGGGAAACCTACGAGCAGTACTTC. Translated, it gives CASRRDSGQGETYEQYF.

The chain carries TRBV30 and TRBJ2-7; weak D call: TRBD1 (5 bases). V was cut by 2 bases and J by 3 bases, with 11 bases left in between. Germline V gives CDR1 GTSNPN, CDR2 SVGIG (reference sequence). This CDR3 comprises 13 residues. CDR3 residues: CAWSHAGRYEQYF. The CDR3 nucleotides are TGTGCCTGGAGTCATGCAGGGCGCTACGAGCAGTACTTC.

The V and J genes are TRBV30 and TRBJ2-7; D uncertain. V lost 0 bases to trimming and J lost 5 bases, with 8 bases between them. CDR1 is GTSNPN, CDR2 SVGIG, per germline (reference sequence). The CDR3 is made up of 12 amino acids. CDR3 region: CAWSVVGHEQYF. DNA for the CDR3: TGTGCCTGGAGTGTAGTGGGCCACGAGCAGTACTTC.

This clone was seen a handful of times. This chain connects TRBV29-1 to TRBJ2-5; 9 positions agree with TRBD2. The V and J ends lost 4 bases and 4 bases, in that order; junction bases with no gene match: 7. The germline gives CDR1 SQVTM, CDR2 ANQGSEA. This CDR3 contains 14 residues. The CDR3 protein is CSVGSGRPPETQYF. The CDR3 nucleotides read TGCAGCGTTGGTAGCGGGAGACCTCCAGAGACCCAGTACTTC.

This chain's CDR3 is CASSYETGNYGYTF. The CDR3 coding sequence is TGTGCCAGCAGTTACGAGACAGGGAACTATGGCTACACCTTC. The chain employs TRBV6-5 and TRBJ1-2, with 7 bases aligning to TRBD1. Unmatched junction bases numbered 2, after V lost 2 bases and J lost 2 bases. This CDR3 comprises 14 residues. Germline CDR1 MNHEY, CDR2 SVGAGI.

V is TRBV28 and J is TRBJ1-5; D is unresolved. The V and J ends lost 8 bases and 7 bases respectively, with 15 bases between them. Looked up from germline, CDR1 is MDHEN and CDR2 is SYDVKM. The length of the CDR3 is 13 residues. In DNA form, the CDR3 reads TGTGCCAGCGATTCGGGGTACGGGCAGCCCCAGCATTTT. Amino acid sequence: CASDSGYGQPQHF.

This chain uses TRBV7-2 with TRBJ2-5; 10 positions agree with TRBD2. V lost 6 bases to trimming and J lost 4 bases; unmatched junction nucleotides: 5. Per germline, CDR1 SGHTA and CDR2 FQGNSA. This CDR3 has 14 residues. The CDR3 here is CASREGLALETQYF. In DNA, the CDR3 is TGTGCCAGCAGGGAGGGACTAGCGTTAGAGACCCAGTACTTC.

CDR3 DNA sequence: TGTGCCAGTAGTATAGTTACAGCAAATCAGCCCCAGCATTTT. This sequence encodes CASSIVTANQPQHF. The genes are TRBV19 and TRBJ1-5; D not resolved. The CDR3 covers 14 residues. Trimming left V 1 base short and J 4 bases short, with 8 bases between. Per the germline V gene, CDR1 is LNHDA and CDR2 is SQIVND (reference sequence). The full variable domain, completed using reference TRBV19 and TRBJ1-5, is DGGITQSPKYLFRKEGQNVTLSCEQNLNHDAMYWYRQDPGQGLRLIYYSQIVNDFQKGDIAEGYSVSREKKESFPLTVTSAQKNPTAFYLCASSIVTANQPQHFGDGTRLSIL.

This chain uses TRBV6-1 with TRBJ1-4, with TRBD1 matching over 8 bases. Germline CDR1 and CDR2: MNHNS and SASEGT. CDR3 length equals 17 residues. With V trimmed by 2 bases and J by 3 bases, 8 bases remained unmatched. The DNA of the CDR3 is TGTGCCAGCAGTGAATCCCCAGGGGGCTCGGCTAATGAAAAACTGTTTTTT. Translated, it gives CASSESPGGSANEKLFF.

J is TRBJ2-1 and V is TRBV18, with 8 bases aligning to TRBD1. Trimming cost V 0 bases and J 7 bases; bases outside gene matches: 5. CDR1 is KGHSH and CDR2 is LQKENI in the germline V gene. This CDR3 contains 15 residues. The CDR3 region has the DNA TGTGCCAGCTCACCACCACGGACAGGGCCGAATGAGCAGTTCTTC. This sequence encodes CASSPPRTGPNEQFF.

This sequence joins TRBV7-8 and TRBJ1-1, with D tentatively TRBD1 (6 bases). This CDR3 spans 16 amino acids. V gave up 5 bases and J gave up 2 bases, with 18 bases separating them. Germline CDR1 reads SGHVS; CDR2 reads FQNEAQ. This CDR3 is CASSPTGQLGNTEAFF. The CDR3, as DNA: TGTGCCAGCAGCCCGACAGGACAGCTTGGTAACACTGAAGCTTTCTTT. Drawing the rest from reference TRBV7-8 and TRBJ1-1, the complete variable domain is GAGVSQSPRYKVAKRGQDVALRCDPISGHVSLFWYQQALGQGPEFLTYFQNEAQLDKSGLPSDRFFAERPEGSVSTLKIQRTQQEDSAVYLCASSPTGQLGNTEAFFGQGTRLTVV.